This TCR beta chain originates from a study of T cell repertoires in cytomegalovirus infection. Turning to the study itself: Public TCR beta signatures were indicative of both CMV infection and a matching HLA type. Study-wide findings and caveats: Of the TCR beta families, the public ones yielded a cumulative frequency that identified carriers of CMV plus the relevant HLA.

TCRdb reanalysed the reads using MiXCR and keeps one entry per CDR3 protein. The sample lists some 920,000 distinct CDR3 sequences, around 32% seen once, with about 14% in the top ten. The V and J ends lost 3 bases and 5 bases respectively, with 10 bases between them. In germline, CDR1 is SEHNR, CDR2 FQNEAQ (reference sequence). This CDR3 is built from 13 residues. In its sample, this clonotype was seen many times. Its antigen is currently unknown. The sequencing used cultured CD8+ T cells from PBMCs, collected from culture after CMV antigen stimulation. V gene TRBV7-9 combines with J gene TRBJ1-1; no clear D. This TCR was recovered from a human donor in good health (CMV status not recorded). Some clones in this sample may be carry-over from other donors' samples. This CDR3 reads CASSFPMETEAFF. CDR3 DNA: TGTGCCAGCAGCTTTCCCATGGAGACTGAAGCTTTCTTT.